The 28 T cell receptor beta chains in this list originate from one sample, sequenced in a study of early T cells in non-severe SARS-CoV-2 infection. TCRdb re-called the 5' RACE reads through MiXCR, storing one row per CDR3 protein. The sample shows some 82,000 distinct CDR3 sequences, 12% of them seen only once. The source material was whole blood. These receptors originate from an adult who was a healthcare worker with PCR-confirmed SARS-CoV-2 infection or an uninfected control (not recorded which).

Concerning this clonotype: Mismatch with germline at one junction end may stem from a read error. This chain joins TRBV11-2 and TRBJ1-4, with TRBD1 matching 8 bases. Germline values: CDR1 SGHAT, CDR2 FQNNGV. This CDR3 comprises 15 residues. CDR3 bases: TGTGCCAGCAGCCTACGACAGGGGACTATTGAAAAACTGTTTTTT. Protein sequence: CASSLRQGTIEKLFF.

This clonotype was observed a handful of times. The chain carries TRBV18 and TRBJ1-1, with a possible D match to TRBD1 (5 bases). Germline CDR1 reads KGHSH; CDR2 reads LQKENI. V lost 3 bases and J 3 bases, leaving 20 bases between the germline ends. The CDR3 is 17 residues long. CDR3 amino acids: CASSPRPPTGGDTEAFF. CDR3 DNA: TGTGCCAGCTCACCGCGCCCCCCAACGGGGGGGGACACTGAAGCTTTCTTT.

This clonotype came up a few times. This chain uses TRBV29-1 with TRBJ2-7; 10 positions match TRBD2. CDR3 length: 13 amino acids. V shed 6 bases, J shed 4 bases, and the junction held 6 bases outside the gene matches. CDR1 is SQVTM and CDR2 is ANQGSEA in the germline V gene. CDR3: CSVLTSGRYEQYF. In DNA, the CDR3 is TGCAGCGTCCTGACTAGCGGGCGTTACGAGCAGTACTTC.

The sample holds many counts of this clonotype. The genes are TRBV10-3 and TRBJ2-1; D perhaps matches TRBD1 (5 bases). CDR3 size: 12 residues. CDR1 ENHRY and CDR2 SYGVKD come from the germline V gene. V shed 8 bases and J shed 8 bases, with 13 bases lying between them. CDR3 sequence reads: CAIGEGVDEQFF. CDR3 in DNA: TGTGCCATCGGGGAAGGGGTCGATGAGCAGTTCTTC.

In its sample, this clonotype was seen many times. The chain's CDR3 is CASSQEQGEFNEQFF. The CDR3 bases are TGTGCCAGCAGCCAAGAACAGGGGGAGTTCAATGAGCAGTTCTTC. The chain recombines TRBV3-1 with TRBJ2-1; 8 nucleotides agree with TRBD1. V shed 0 bases, J shed 6 bases, and the junction held 4 bases outside the gene matches. Germline V gene sequence: CDR1 LGHDT, CDR2 YNNKEL (reference sequence). This CDR3 region has 15 residues.

This clonotype was detected ten times or more. The chain employs TRBV5-1 and TRBJ2-1, with unresolved D. Germline V lookup: CDR1 SGHRS, CDR2 YFSETQ. This CDR3 contains 14 residues. V was shortened by 2 bases and J by 0 bases, with 6 bases between the two germline ends. CDR3 amino acids: CASSLQTSYNEQFF. In nucleotides, the CDR3 is TGCGCCAGCAGCTTACAGACCTCCTACAATGAGCAGTTCTTC.

This clonotype was found many times. The rearrangement joins TRBV11-3 to TRBJ2-7, with D maybe TRBD1 (6 bases). V lost 0 bases and J lost 2, with 11 bases in between. The germline V gene has CDR1 SGHNT and CDR2 YENEEA. This CDR3 has 15 amino acids. CDR3 DNA sequence: TGTGCCAGCAGCTTAGAATCCCAGGGGACCTACGAGCAGTACTTC. Its protein is CASSLESQGTYEQYF.

This chain uses TRBV20-1 with TRBJ2-1, with D possibly matching TRBD2 (6 bases). The germline V gene encodes CDR1 DFQATT and CDR2 SNEGSKA (reference sequence). Trimming removed 2 bases at V and 7 bases at J, with 9 bases between. CDR3 length equals 12 residues. The CDR3 coding sequence is TGCAGTGCTAGACGGGCGGGAAATGAGCAGTTCTTC. Its translation is CSARRAGNEQFF.

This clonotype was found a few times. The chain recombines TRBV7-3 with TRBJ2-1; no firm D call. The V end was cut by 4 bases, the J end by 3 bases, with 7 bases between. Germline CDR1 and CDR2: SGHTA and FQGTGA. This CDR3 is built from 13 residues. The CDR3 reads CASSWTIYNEQFF. The CDR3 DNA reads as TGTGCCAGCAGCTGGACCATCTACAATGAGCAGTTCTTC. The full variable domain, completed using reference TRBV7-3 and TRBJ2-1, is GAGVSQTPSNKVTEKGKYVELRCDPISGHTALYWYRQSLGQGPEFLIYFQGTGAADDSGLPNDRFFAVRPEGSVSTLKIQRTERGDSAVYLCASSWTIYNEQFFGPGTRLTVL.

This clonotype was recorded at least ten times. J is TRBJ1-3 and V is TRBV4-1; D is possibly TRBD1 (6 bases). The CDR3 spans 21 residues. Germline V gene data show CDR1 as MGHRA and CDR2 as YSYEKL. The ends were cut back, 0 bases at V and 5 bases at J, with 29 bases in the middle. CDR3 sequence: CASSQDGKQGRTANARNTIYF. CDR3 bases: TGCGCCAGCAGCCAAGACGGGAAACAGGGAAGAACGGCCAACGCTAGAAACACCATATATTTT.

V usage is TRBV4-1 and J usage is TRBJ2-7, with 12 bases aligning to TRBD2. Germline CDR1 is MGHRA and CDR2 is YSYEKL. The CDR3 totals 16 residues. V shed 6 bases, J shed 0 bases, and the junction held 6 bases outside the gene matches. CDR3 nucleotides: TGCGCCAGCAGTCGGACTAGCGGGGCGAGCTCCTACGAGCAGTACTTC. It encodes CASSRTSGASSYEQYF.

In its sample, this clonotype was seen many times. V gene TRBV29-1 combines with J gene TRBJ2-7, with 9 bases lining up with TRBD1. V was pared by 6 bases and J by 6 bases, with 9 bases of the junction left unmatched. Germline loops: CDR1 SQVTM, CDR2 ANQGSEA. The CDR3 contains 13 residues. The CDR3 DNA reads as TGCAGCGTCTTACCGGGACAGGGCCTCGAGCAGTACTTC. Translation gives CSVLPGQGLEQYF.

This clonotype was seen ten or more times. This chain uses TRBV20-1 with TRBJ1-6; D remains unclear. The CDR3 runs to 16 residues. CDR1 and CDR2 (germline): DFQATT, SNEGSKA (reference sequence). V was cut by 0 bases and J by 0 bases, with 9 bases left in between. Here the CDR3 reads CSARDPSRSYNSPLHF. DNA for the CDR3: TGCAGTGCTAGAGATCCCTCCCGCTCCTATAATTCACCCCTCCACTTT.

This clonotype has ten or more counts. The gene calls are TRBV10-2 and TRBJ2-3, with no clear D. There are 14 residues in the CDR3. V was trimmed by 7 bases and J by 4 bases, leaving 15 bases between them. CDR1 is WSHSY and CDR2 is SAAADI in the germline V gene. The CDR3 here is CASTEPRRPDTQYF. The CDR3 DNA is TGCGCCAGCACCGAACCCCGACGGCCAGATACGCAGTATTTT.

The chain couples TRBV11-2 to TRBJ1-2, with 7 bases identical to TRBD1. Trimming removed 5 bases from V and 2 bases from J; junction bases left unmatched: 8. Germline values: CDR1 SGHAT, CDR2 FQNNGV. The CDR3 has 15 amino acids. In DNA form, the CDR3 reads TGTGCCAGCAGCCCGCCCCCGACAGGGAACTATGGCTACACCTTC. The encoded protein is CASSPPPTGNYGYTF.

This clonotype was found many times. The chain carries TRBV2 and TRBJ1-5; 7 nucleotides line up with TRBD1. This CDR3 contains 13 residues. From germline, CDR1 is SNHLY and CDR2 FYNNEI. Unmatched junction bases numbered 4, after V lost 10 bases and J lost 1 base. The DNA for the CDR3 is TGTGCCACCCAGGGGGAAAGCAATCAGCCCCAGCATTTT. Its translation is CATQGESNQPQHF.

V usage is TRBV5-1 and J usage is TRBJ2-3; 7 nucleotides agree with TRBD2. This CDR3 is 16 amino acids long. Germline V lookup: CDR1 SGHRS, CDR2 YFSETQ. V gave up 6 bases and J gave up 1 base; unmatched junction bases: 11. CDR3 nucleotide sequence: TGCGCCAGCACCCCGGGTCCCAGCGGGGGCACAGATACGCAGTATTTT. Protein sequence: CASTPGPSGGTDTQYF.

Regarding this clonotype: Its ends do not fully match the called genes, so a read error is possible. The V gene is TRBV13, the J gene TRBJ2-1; D might be TRBD1 (5 bases). In germline, CDR1 is PRHDT, CDR2 FYEKMQ (reference sequence). CDR3 length: 17 amino acids. CDR3 region: CVSSMGRGPLPRNEQFF. CDR3 in DNA: TGTGTCAGCAGCATGGGAAGGGGCCCTCTACCGCGCAATGAGCAGTTCTTC.

In this sample, this clonotype turned up many times. The rearrangement joins TRBV18 to TRBJ2-7, with 7 nucleotides matching TRBD1. V lost 4 bases, J lost 2 bases, and 14 bases stayed unmatched. The length of the CDR3 is 17 residues. Germline V CDR1 and CDR2: KGHSH, LQKENI. The CDR3 reads CASSLGTASHVPYEQYF. The DNA of the CDR3 is TGTGCCAGCTCACTTGGGACAGCCTCTCATGTTCCCTACGAGCAGTACTTC. Full variable domain (rest looked up from reference TRBV18 and TRBJ2-7): NAGVMQNPRHLVRRRGQEARLRCSPMKGHSHVYWYRQLPEEGLKFMVYLQKENIIDESGMPKERFSAEFPKEGPSILRIQQVVRGDSAAYFCASSLGTASHVPYEQYFGPGTRLTVT.

In this sample, this clonotype turned up many times. The chain links TRBV11-2 to TRBJ1-1; 9 bases match TRBD1. Germline V lookup: CDR1 SGHAT, CDR2 FQNNGV. This CDR3 comprises 19 residues. The V and J ends lost 3 bases and 5 bases, in that order; junction bases with no gene match: 19. CDR3 sequence: CASSFPPKDRGRLLTEAFF. The CDR3 DNA reads as TGTGCCAGCAGCTTTCCCCCGAAGGACAGGGGTCGCCTCCTGACTGAAGCTTTCTTT.

The sample holds many counts of this clonotype. This chain uses TRBV14 with TRBJ2-2, with 12 bases identical to TRBD2. V lost 4 bases and J lost 10; bases outside the gene matches: 4. Germline-derived CDR1 and CDR2 are SGHDN and FVKESK. CDR3 length: 14 amino acids. CDR3 amino acids: CASSPRTSGTELFF. The CDR3 DNA reads as TGTGCCAGCAGCCCCCGGACTAGCGGGACGGAGCTGTTTTTT.

This clonotype has just a few counts. This rearrangement joins TRBV7-2 to TRBJ2-7; D not certain. The CDR3 covers 14 residues. The germline CDR1 and CDR2 sequences are SGHTA and FQGNSA. The V end lost 4 bases, the J end lost 2 bases, and 12 bases lay between the germline ends. The CDR3 region has the DNA TGTGCCAGCAGCTCCCACCTCGGAGCCTACGAGCAGTACTTC. It encodes CASSSHLGAYEQYF.

This clonotype was observed at least ten times. The chain combines TRBV29-1 with TRBJ2-1, with TRBD1 matching 7 bases. Germline CDR1 is SQVTM and CDR2 is ANQGSEA. The J segment lost 10 bases and the V segment lost 1 base, leaving 4 bases of the junction unmatched. The length of the CDR3 is 12 residues. The DNA for the CDR3 is TGCAGCGTTGAAGTAGGGGGCGGGGAGCAGTTCTTC. This encodes CSVEVGGGEQFF.

This chain connects TRBV12-5 to TRBJ2-7; D may be TRBD2 (5 bases). The length of the CDR3 is 14 residues. Trimming shortened V by 2 bases and J by 3 bases, and 11 bases separated the two germline ends. CDR1 LGHNT and CDR2 FRNRAP come from the germline V gene. The CDR3 reads CASGLYSSGYEQYF. The CDR3 DNA is TGTGCTAGTGGTTTGTACTCCAGCGGCTACGAGCAGTACTTC.

This clonotype has a handful of counts. One end of the junction varies from germline; a read error may be responsible. The V gene is TRBV7-9, the J gene TRBJ2-2, with D perhaps matching TRBD1 (6 bases). From germline, CDR1 is SEHNR and CDR2 FQNEAQ (reference sequence). The CDR3 runs 17 residues. The CDR3 nucleotides are TGTGCCAGCAGCTTAGGATTGTCGGACAGAAACACCGGGGAGCTGTTTTTC. Translated: CASSLGLSDRNTGELFF.

This clonotype has ten or more counts. This chain uses TRBV7-6 with TRBJ2-1; 12 nucleotides agree with TRBD2. The CDR3 totals 20 residues. V lost 6 bases, J lost 0 bases, and 15 bases stayed unmatched. Germline CDR1 reads SGHVS; CDR2 reads FNYEAQ. The CDR3 nucleotides are TGTGCCAGCAGTCCTCCTTTCGGGCTAGCGGGGGGGAGCTCCTACAATGAGCAGTTCTTC. This gives the protein CASSPPFGLAGGSSYNEQFF. The variable domain in full, with the rest retrieved from reference TRBV7-6 and TRBJ2-1, is GAGVSQSPRYKVTKRGQDVALRCDPISGHVSLYWYRQALGQGPEFLTYFNYEAQQDKSGLPNDRFSAERPEGSISTLTIQRTEQRDSAMYRCASSPPFGLAGGSSYNEQFFGPGTRLTVL.

In its sample, this clonotype was seen many times. This chain uses TRBV10-1 with TRBJ2-2, with D tentatively TRBD2 (6 bases). The CDR3 runs 13 residues. Germline CDR1 and CDR2: WNHNN and SYGVQD (reference sequence). Trimming removed 7 bases at V and 4 bases at J, with 10 bases between. The CDR3 nucleotides read TGCGCCAGCATGGGGGGACTCACCGGGGAGCTGTTTTTT. Encoded protein: CASMGGLTGELFF.

This clonotype was detected only a few times. V is TRBV7-2 and J is TRBJ2-5; D remains ambiguous. Trimming took off 3 bases at V and 3 bases at J, with 8 bases between the two ends. Germline CDR1 SGHTA, CDR2 FQGNSA. CDR3 length equals 13 residues. CDR3 in DNA: TGTGCCAGCAGCTTCGACTCAAAAGAGACCCAGTACTTC. It specifies CASSFDSKETQYF.